This TCR beta chain was retrieved from a study of post-analysis software for immune sequencing data. Findings of the study overall: Versus controls, multiple sclerosis patients showed significantly lower diversity (normalized Chao1). Five TRBV segments, including TRBV5-6, TRBV5-1 and TRBV20-1, were more frequent in patients than controls.

On this clonotype: The antigen is unknown.

Unique-molecular-identifier-tagged TCR beta cDNA libraries were used. Out of roughly 0.95 to 11 million T cells, roughly 0.5 million cDNA molecules were generated. TCRdb analysed the PCR reads with MiXCR anew, one entry per CDR3 protein. The table has roughly 670,000 distinct CDR3 sequences, approximately 59% seen once. Germline-derived CDR1 and CDR2 are SGHTA and FQGNSA. CDR3 length equals 15 residues. V shed 4 bases and J shed 1 base, with 13 bases lying between them. What was sequenced was blood. The chain is built from TRBV7-2 and TRBJ1-2, with unresolved D. This sequence was found in a girl under 10 years old with multiple sclerosis. CDR3 sequence: CASSSGVVRNYGYTF. CDR3 sequence (DNA): TGTGCCAGCAGCTCGGGTGTAGTCCGTAACTATGGCTACACCTTC.